A selection of T cell receptor beta chains follows, all from one sample in a study of cytomegalovirus exposure and HLA in healthy donors. Clones were sequenced by immunoSEQ multiplex PCR, and TCRdb holds only the in-frame ones, with some missing. The table lists around 50,000 clones, with 12% in the top ten. Sequencing was done on a sample of PBMCs. All receptors come from a woman in her twenties or thirties in good health and CMV-seropositive. The CDR3 runs from the conserved cysteine through the conserved F or W. Each record gives: J gene, V gene, D gene, CDR3 protein, CDR3 DNA. The D gene is left open where the match is weak.

J: TRBJ1-4; V: TRBV29-1; D: TRBD1; CDR3: CSAGGGTGPEKLFF; DNA: TGCAGCGCTGGCGGCGGGACAGGGCCTGAAAAACTGTTTTTT
J: TRBJ2-7; V: TRBV30; D: NA; CDR3: CARGRAGADEQYF; DNA: TGTGCCCGGGGCAGGGCAGGGGCGGACGAGCAGTACTTC
J: TRBJ2-1; V: TRBV30; D: TRBD2; CDR3: CAWIPPRGEGDNEQFF; DNA: TGTGCCTGGATTCCCCCACGGGGGGAGGGAGACAATGAGCAGTTCTTC
J: TRBJ2-5; V: TRBV7-9; D: TRBD2; CDR3: CASSPGLAEETQYF; DNA: TGTGCCAGCAGCCCGGGACTAGCGGAAGAGACCCAGTACTTC
J: TRBJ2-7; V: TRBV7-2; D: NA; CDR3: CASSPRDGAYEQYF; DNA: TGTGCCAGCAGCCCGCGGGACGGAGCCTACGAGCAGTACTTC
J: TRBJ2-2; V: TRBV28; D: TRBD1; CDR3: CASRLGQGVTGELFF; DNA: TGTGCCAGCAGACTTGGACAGGGGGTAACCGGGGAGCTGTTTTTT
J: TRBJ2-7; V: TRBV10-2; D: NA; CDR3: CASSDSGVFPYEQYF; DNA: TGCGCCAGCAGTGATTCAGGGGTGTTCCCCTACGAGCAGTACTTC
J: TRBJ1-5; V: TRBV25-1; D: NA; CDR3: CASSVLGDQPQHF; DNA: TGTGCCAGCAGTGTCCTAGGGGATCAGCCCCAGCATTTT
J: TRBJ2-7; V: TRBV2; D: TRBD1; CDR3: CASSRDRAGSYEQYF; DNA: TGTGCCAGCAGTCGGGACAGGGCGGGATCCTACGAGCAGTACTTC
J: TRBJ1-2; V: TRBV6-5; D: NA; CDR3: CASSPDSTLYGYTF; DNA: TGTGCCAGCAGCCCGGACAGCACCCTCTATGGCTACACCTTC
J: TRBJ2-3; V: TRBV5-6; D: NA; CDR3: CASSWSSTAYTQYF; DNA: TGTGCCAGCAGCTGGTCTAGCACCGCTTATACGCAGTATTTT
J: TRBJ1-1; V: TRBV19; D: TRBD1; CDR3: CASRLDRRAEAFF; DNA: TGTGCCAGTAGGCTGGACAGGAGGGCTGAAGCTTTCTTT
J: TRBJ2-6; V: TRBV28; D: NA; CDR3: CASRHGADSSGANVLTF; DNA: TGTGCCAGCAGACATGGGGCAGATTCCTCTGGGGCCAACGTCCTGACTTTC
J: TRBJ1-2; V: TRBV11-2; D: NA; CDR3: CASSLGQNYGYTF; DNA: TGTGCCAGCAGCTTAGGACAGAACTATGGCTACACCTTC
J: TRBJ2-5; V: TRBV18; D: TRBD2; CDR3: CASSPRGLAGQENQYF; DNA: TGTGCCAGCTCACCACGAGGACTAGCGGGACAAGAGAACCAGTACTTC
J: TRBJ2-1; V: TRBV29-1; D: TRBD2; CDR3: CSGETSGRNNEQFF; DNA: TGCAGCGGTGAGACTAGCGGGAGGAACAATGAGCAGTTCTTC